The 2 T cell receptor beta chains below were found in one sample sequenced in a study of OX40 agonist ivuxolimab in advanced cancers. Assay used: immunoSEQ multiplex PCR; TCRdb lists only in-frame clones, some missing. The top ten clones hold more than 25% of a sample with just over 30,000 clones, around 87% of them seen once. This sample comprised CD4+ or CD8+ T cells sorted from blood, obtained in a trial of the OX40 agonist ivuxolimab. The receptors originated from an adult with an advanced solid tumor such as melanoma, head and neck, liver or kidney cancer.

The chain is built from TRBV27 and TRBJ1-5, with a weak D call TRBD1 (6 bases). The CDR3 extends over 17 amino acids. CDR1 MNHEY and CDR2 SMNVEV come from the germline V gene (reference sequence). Trimming shortened V by 9 bases and J by 0 bases, and 21 bases separated the two germline ends. The CDR3 protein is CASGRLGTPDSNQPQHF. CDR3 nucleotides: TGTGCCAGTGGGAGACTCGGGACACCGGATAGCAATCAGCCCCAGCATTTT.

This clone was seen once. The chain couples TRBV10-3 to TRBJ2-1, with TRBD1 matching over 7 bases. The CDR3 is 15 amino acids. Trimming removed 6 bases from V and 0 bases from J; junction bases left unmatched: 5. CDR1 and CDR2 from the germline V gene are ENHRY and SYGVKD. The CDR3 is CAIRSDRASYNEQFF. The CDR3 DNA follows: TGTGCCATCAGATCAGACAGGGCCTCCTACAATGAGCAGTTCTTC.